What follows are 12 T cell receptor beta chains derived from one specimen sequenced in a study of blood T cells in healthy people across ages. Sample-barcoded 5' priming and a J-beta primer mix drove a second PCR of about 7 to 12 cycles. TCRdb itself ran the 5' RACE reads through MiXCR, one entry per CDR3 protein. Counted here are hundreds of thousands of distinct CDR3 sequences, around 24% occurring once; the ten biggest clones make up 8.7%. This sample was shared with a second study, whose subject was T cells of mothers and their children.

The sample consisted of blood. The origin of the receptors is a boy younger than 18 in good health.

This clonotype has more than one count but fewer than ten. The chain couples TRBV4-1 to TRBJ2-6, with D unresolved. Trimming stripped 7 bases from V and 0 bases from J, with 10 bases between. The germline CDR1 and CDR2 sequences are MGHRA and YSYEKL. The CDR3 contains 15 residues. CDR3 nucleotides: TGCGCCAGCACACAGCCATCCTCTGGGGCCAACGTCCTGACTTTC. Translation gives CASTQPSSGANVLTF.

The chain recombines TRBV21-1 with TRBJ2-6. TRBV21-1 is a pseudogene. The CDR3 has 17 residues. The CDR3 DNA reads TGTGCCAGCAGCAACCGGACGGAATCTTCTGGGGCCAACGTCCTGACTTTC. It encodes CASSNRTESSGANVLTF.

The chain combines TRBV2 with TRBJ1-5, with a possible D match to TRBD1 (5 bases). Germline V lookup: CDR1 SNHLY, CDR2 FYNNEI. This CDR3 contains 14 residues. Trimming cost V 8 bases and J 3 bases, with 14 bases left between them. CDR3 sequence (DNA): TGTGCCAGCGGGGCCACAGGCCTCAATCAGCCCCAGCATTTT. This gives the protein CASGATGLNQPQHF. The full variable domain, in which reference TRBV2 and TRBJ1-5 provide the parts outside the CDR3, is EPEVTQTPSHQVTQMGQEVILRCVPISNHLYFYWYRQILGQKVEFLVSFYNNEISEKSEIFDDQFSVERPDGSNFTLKIRSTKLEDSAMYFCASGATGLNQPQHFGDGTRLSIL.

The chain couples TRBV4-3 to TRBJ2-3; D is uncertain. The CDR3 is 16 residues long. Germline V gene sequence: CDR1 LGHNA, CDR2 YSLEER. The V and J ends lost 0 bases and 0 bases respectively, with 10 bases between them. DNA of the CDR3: TGCGCCAGCAGCCAAGATCTCGGCCTAAGCACAGATACGCAGTATTTT. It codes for CASSQDLGLSTDTQYF.

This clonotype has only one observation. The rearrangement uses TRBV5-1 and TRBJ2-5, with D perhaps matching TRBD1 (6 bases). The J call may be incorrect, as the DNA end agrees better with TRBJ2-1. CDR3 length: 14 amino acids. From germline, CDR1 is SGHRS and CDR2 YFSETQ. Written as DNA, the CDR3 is TGCGCCAGCAGGTTTGGACAGAGCTACAATGAGCAGTTCTTC. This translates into CASRFGQSYNEQFF.

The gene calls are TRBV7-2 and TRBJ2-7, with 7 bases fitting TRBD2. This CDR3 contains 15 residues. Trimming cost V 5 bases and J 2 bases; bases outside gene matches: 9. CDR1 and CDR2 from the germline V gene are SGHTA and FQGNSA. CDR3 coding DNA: TGTGCCAGCAGCGGCGGGGGACTAACTACCTACGAGCAGTACTTC. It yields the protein CASSGGGLTTYEQYF.

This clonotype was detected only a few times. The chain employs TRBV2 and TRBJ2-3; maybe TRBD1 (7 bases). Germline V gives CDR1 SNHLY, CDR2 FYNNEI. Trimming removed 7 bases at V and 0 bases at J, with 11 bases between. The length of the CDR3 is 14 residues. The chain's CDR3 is CASKEGASTDTQYF. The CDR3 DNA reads TGTGCCAGCAAGGAGGGGGCGAGCACAGATACGCAGTATTTT.

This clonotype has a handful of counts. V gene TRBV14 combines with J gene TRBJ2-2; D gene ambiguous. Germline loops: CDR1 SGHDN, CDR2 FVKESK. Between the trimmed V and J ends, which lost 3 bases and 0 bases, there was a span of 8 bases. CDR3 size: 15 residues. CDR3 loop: CASSHMTANTGELFF. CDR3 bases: TGTGCCAGCAGCCACATGACCGCGAACACCGGGGAGCTGTTTTTT.

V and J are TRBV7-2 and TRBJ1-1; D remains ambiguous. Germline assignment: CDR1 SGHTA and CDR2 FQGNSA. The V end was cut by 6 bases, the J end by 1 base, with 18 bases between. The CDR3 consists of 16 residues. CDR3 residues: CASSPSVGLGNTEAFF. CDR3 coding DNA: TGTGCCAGCAGTCCTAGCGTCGGGTTGGGGAACACTGAAGCTTTCTTT.

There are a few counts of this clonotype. CDR3 amino acids: CASSQDYGNTIYF. The CDR3 nucleotides read TGTGCCAGCAGCCAAGATTATGGAAACACCATATATTTT. The V gene is TRBV3-1, the J gene TRBJ1-3, with D unclear. CDR1 and CDR2 (germline): LGHDT, YNNKEL (reference sequence). The CDR3 consists of 13 residues. The V and J ends lost 0 bases and 3 bases respectively, with 3 bases between them.

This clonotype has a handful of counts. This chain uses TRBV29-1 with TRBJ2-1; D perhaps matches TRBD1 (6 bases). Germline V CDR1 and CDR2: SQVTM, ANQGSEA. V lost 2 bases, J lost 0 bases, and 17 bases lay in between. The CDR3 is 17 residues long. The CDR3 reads CSVEIGGGQSSYNEQFF. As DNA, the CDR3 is TGCAGCGTTGAAATTGGTGGGGGCCAGAGCTCCTACAATGAGCAGTTCTTC.

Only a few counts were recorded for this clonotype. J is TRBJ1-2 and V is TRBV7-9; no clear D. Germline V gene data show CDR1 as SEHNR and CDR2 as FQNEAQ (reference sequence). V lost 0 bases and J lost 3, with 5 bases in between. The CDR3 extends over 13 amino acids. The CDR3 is CASSLASDYGYTF. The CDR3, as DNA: TGTGCCAGCAGCTTAGCTTCCGACTATGGCTACACCTTC.